The present T cell receptor beta chain was sequenced within a study of blood T cells in healthy people across ages. This clonotype was detected a few times. Isolated per sample were at least 7 million PBMCs. Sample-barcoded 5' priming and a J-beta primer mix drove a second PCR of roughly 7 to 11 cycles. Unique molecular identifiers of 12 random nucleotides labeled each cDNA. TCRdb redid the calling of the 5' RACE reads with MiXCR, one entry per CDR3 protein. The sample lists about 1.6 million distinct CDR3 sequences; 30% to 35% were seen once. The V gene's germline CDR1 is MGHRA and CDR2 YSYEKL. V lost 1 base to trimming and J lost 3 bases; unmatched junction nucleotides: 5. This CDR3 spans 15 amino acids.

This TCR came from a woman in her twenties or thirties in good health. Sequenced material: blood. The rearrangement joins TRBV4-1 to TRBJ1-1; 7 nucleotides align to TRBD1. The CDR3 reads CASSQAQGQDTEAFF. CDR3 nucleotide sequence: TGCGCCAGCAGCCAAGCACAGGGGCAGGACACTGAAGCTTTCTTT.